Only one count was recorded for the clone carrying this T cell receptor beta chain. Per the original data handling: By means of reference gene primer amplification, nucleated cell counts were estimated. TCRdb's copy holds only in-frame clones and misses some; the assay was immunoSEQ multiplex PCR. V and J calls and clone size are copied from that table; D and trimming were computed from the DNA. The table shows tens of thousands of clones, with more than 85% occurring only once. This sample is drawn from a study of blood T cell repertoires in COVID-19. Overall study context: Collection of acute and convalescent COVID-19 samples took place in the United States, Italy and Spain. From T cells, B-cell-depleted T cells, or PBMCs came the material, which was cDNA or gDNA.

The CDR3 spans 16 residues. CDR1 is KGHDR and CDR2 is SFDVKD in the germline V gene. Germline trimming cut 0 bases from V and 8 bases from J; bases unmatched to any gene: 7. This TCR was recovered from a human donor with active COVID-19. The donor label of this sample is uncertain. Sequencing was carried out using peripheral blood. The chain has TRBV24-1 and TRBJ1-4; 8 nucleotides match TRBD1. DNA for the CDR3: TGTGCCACCAGTGATTTGCAGGGGGCGGAGTGGGAAAAACTGTTTTTT. Its translation: CATSDLQGAEWEKLFF.